This T cell receptor beta chain was obtained from a study of T cell responses to AZD1222 COVID-19 vaccine. On the study more broadly: Second doses at about 4 or about 12 weeks were pooled.

As to this clone: Antigen: not known.

The table came from immunoSEQ multiplex PCR; TCRdb's copy has only in-frame clones and leaves some out. Of some 110,000 clones in the sample, about 80% were seen once. Findings and limits, study-wide: White British ancestry dominated among donors, who included more females, and clonal diversity was possibly underestimated. Baseline seropositives among AZD1222 recipients totaled only six. Repertoires were obtained solely post-peak T cell response.

This TCR was sampled from an adult in good health. Sequences were derived from peripheral blood, sampled on day 0 of AZD1222 vaccination.

The CDR3 protein is CASSPTGQTNYGYTF. The CDR3 region has the DNA TGTGCCAGCTCACCTACGGGACAGACGAACTATGGCTACACCTTC. The genes are TRBV18 and TRBJ1-2, with 7 bases aligning to TRBD1. Germline CDR1 reads KGHSH; CDR2 reads LQKENI. This CDR3 is built from 15 residues. V lost 3 bases and J lost 2; bases outside the gene matches: 6.